This T cell receptor (beta chain) was found in a study of monozygotic twins with inflammatory bowel disease. The CDR3 consists of 15 residues. CDR1 is DFQATT, CDR2 SNEGSKA, per germline (reference sequence). The authors used around 3,500 ng of total RNA per TCR library. Template switching introduced UMIs that contain a 6-nucleotide sample barcode. With the 5' RACE reads reprocessed, TCRdb shows one record per CDR3 protein and no DNA. The sample totals approximately 330,000 distinct CDR3 sequences. The source material was blood. The V call is TRBV20-1, the J call TRBJ2-3. The clonotype comes from a human donor with ulcerative colitis or Crohn's disease, or a healthy co-twin of an affected twin (not recorded which). CDR3 region: CSAREPARITDTQYF.